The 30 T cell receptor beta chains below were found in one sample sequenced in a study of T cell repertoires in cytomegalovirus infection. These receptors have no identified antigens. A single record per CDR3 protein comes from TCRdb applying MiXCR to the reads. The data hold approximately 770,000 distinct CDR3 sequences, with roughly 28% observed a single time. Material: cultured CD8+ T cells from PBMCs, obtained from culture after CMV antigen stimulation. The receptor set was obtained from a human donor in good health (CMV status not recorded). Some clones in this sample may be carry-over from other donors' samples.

The CDR3 loop is CASSSPGEIKGTDTQYF. The DNA for the CDR3 is TGTGCCAGCAGCTCTCCAGGGGAGATTAAGGGCACAGATACGCAGTATTTT. The chain combines TRBV7-9 with TRBJ2-3; a possible D gene is TRBD1 (6 bases). Germline CDR1 and CDR2: SEHNR and FQNEAQ (reference sequence). The V end was cut by 4 bases, the J end by 1 base, with 18 bases between. This CDR3 comprises 17 residues.

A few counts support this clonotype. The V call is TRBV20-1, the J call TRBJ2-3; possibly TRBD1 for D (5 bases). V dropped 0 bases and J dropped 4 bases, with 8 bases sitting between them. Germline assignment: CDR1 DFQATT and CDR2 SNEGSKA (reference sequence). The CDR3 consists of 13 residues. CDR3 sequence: CSARDLRADTQYF. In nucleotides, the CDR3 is TGCAGTGCTAGAGACCTCAGGGCAGATACGCAGTATTTT.

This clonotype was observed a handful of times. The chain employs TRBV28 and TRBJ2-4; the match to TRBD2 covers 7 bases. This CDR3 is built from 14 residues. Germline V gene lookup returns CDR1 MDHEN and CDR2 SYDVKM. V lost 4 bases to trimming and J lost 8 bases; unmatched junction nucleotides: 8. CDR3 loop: CASSSSRTSHIQYF. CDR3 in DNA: TGTGCCAGCAGTTCCTCCCGGACTAGTCACATTCAGTACTTC.

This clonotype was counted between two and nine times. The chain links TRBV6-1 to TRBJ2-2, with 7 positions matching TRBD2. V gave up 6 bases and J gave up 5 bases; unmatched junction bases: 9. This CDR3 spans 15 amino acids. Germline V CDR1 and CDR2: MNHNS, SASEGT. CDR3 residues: CASSPVGGGTGELFF. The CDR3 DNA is TGTGCCAGCAGCCCTGTGGGGGGGGGAACCGGGGAGCTGTTTTTT.

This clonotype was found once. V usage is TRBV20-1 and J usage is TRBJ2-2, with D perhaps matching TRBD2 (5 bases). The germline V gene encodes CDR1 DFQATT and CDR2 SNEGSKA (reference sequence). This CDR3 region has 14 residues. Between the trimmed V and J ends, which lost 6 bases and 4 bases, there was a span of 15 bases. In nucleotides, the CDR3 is TGCAGTGCGGGAGACTACCAGAGCACCGGGGAGCTGTTTTTT. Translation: CSAGDYQSTGELFF.

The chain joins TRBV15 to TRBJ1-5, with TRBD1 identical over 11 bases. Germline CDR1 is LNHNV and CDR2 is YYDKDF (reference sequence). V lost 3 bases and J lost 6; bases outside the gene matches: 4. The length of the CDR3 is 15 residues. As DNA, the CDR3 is TGTGCCACCAGCAGGGACAGGGGGCCAGCTCAGCCCCAGCATTTT. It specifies CATSRDRGPAQPQHF. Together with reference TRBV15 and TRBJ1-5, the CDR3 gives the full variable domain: DAMVIQNPRYQVTQFGKPVTLSCSQTLNHNVMYWYQQKSSQAPKLLFHYYDKDFNNEADTPDNFQSRRPNTSFCFLDIRSPGLGDTAMYLCATSRDRGPAQPQHFGDGTRLSIL.

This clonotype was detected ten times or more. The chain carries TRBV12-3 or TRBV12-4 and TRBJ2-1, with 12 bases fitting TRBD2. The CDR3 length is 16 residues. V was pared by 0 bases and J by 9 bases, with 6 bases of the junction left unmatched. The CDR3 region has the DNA TGTGCCAGCAGTTTAGCTCTAGCGGGGGGGCTCAGTGAGCAGTTCTTC. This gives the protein CASSLALAGGLSEQFF.

The CDR3, as DNA: TGCGCCAGCAGCTTCGATCAGGGGCAGCCCCAGCATTTT. It yields the protein CASSFDQGQPQHF. The chain employs TRBV4-1 and TRBJ1-5; D perhaps matches TRBD1 (6 bases). In germline, CDR1 is MGHRA, CDR2 YSYEKL. Trimming took 5 bases from V and 7 from J, leaving 12 bases between them. This CDR3 contains 13 residues.

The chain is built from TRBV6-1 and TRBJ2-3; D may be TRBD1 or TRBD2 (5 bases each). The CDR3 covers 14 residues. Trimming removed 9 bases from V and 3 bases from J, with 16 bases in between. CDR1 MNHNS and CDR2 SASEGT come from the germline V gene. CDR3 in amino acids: CASAPRGATDTQYF. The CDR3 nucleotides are TGTGCCAGTGCCCCCCGGGGCGCTACAGATACGCAGTATTTT.

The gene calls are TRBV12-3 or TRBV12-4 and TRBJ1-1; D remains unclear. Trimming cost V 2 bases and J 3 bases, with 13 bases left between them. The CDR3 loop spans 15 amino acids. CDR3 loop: CASSLRFGEYTEAFF. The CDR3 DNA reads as TGTGCCAGCAGTTTAAGGTTCGGTGAGTACACTGAAGCTTTCTTT.

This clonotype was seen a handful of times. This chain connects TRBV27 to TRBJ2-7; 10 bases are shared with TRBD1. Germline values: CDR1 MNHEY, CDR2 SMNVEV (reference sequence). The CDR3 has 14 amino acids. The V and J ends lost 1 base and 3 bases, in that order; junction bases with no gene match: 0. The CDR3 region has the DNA TGTGCCAGCAGTTTATGGGACAGGGGCTACGAGCAGTACTTC. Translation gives CASSLWDRGYEQYF.

The CDR3 spells CASSIGTGGQETQYF. As DNA, the CDR3 is TGTGCCAGCAGCATAGGGACAGGAGGGCAAGAGACCCAGTACTTC. The V gene is TRBV7-6, the J gene TRBJ2-5; 8 bases agree with TRBD1. V lost 5 bases to trimming and J lost 2 bases; unmatched junction nucleotides: 7. The CDR3 loop spans 15 amino acids. Germline V gene data show CDR1 as SGHVS and CDR2 as FNYEAQ.

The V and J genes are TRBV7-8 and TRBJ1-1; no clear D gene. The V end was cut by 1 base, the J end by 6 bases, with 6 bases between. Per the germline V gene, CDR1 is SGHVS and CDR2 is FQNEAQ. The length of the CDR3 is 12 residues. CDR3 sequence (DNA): TGTGCCAGCAGCTTAGAAATCGCTGAAGCTTTCTTT. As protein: CASSLEIAEAFF.

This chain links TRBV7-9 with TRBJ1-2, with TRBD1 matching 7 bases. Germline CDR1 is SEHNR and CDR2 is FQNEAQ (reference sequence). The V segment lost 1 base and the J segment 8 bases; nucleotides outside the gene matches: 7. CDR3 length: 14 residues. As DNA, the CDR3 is TGTGCCAGCAGCTTAGGAGTCAGGGGGAACGGCTACACCTTC. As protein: CASSLGVRGNGYTF.

The CDR3 DNA reads TGTGCCAGCAGTTACGGCCCCGGGGGGGCCTACGAGCAGTACGTC. Residues: CASSYGPGGAYEQYV. This rearrangement joins TRBV6-5 to TRBJ2-7; TRBD2 agrees at 8 bases. This CDR3 has 15 residues. With V trimmed by 2 bases and J by 2 bases, 5 bases remained unmatched. Germline loops: CDR1 MNHEY, CDR2 SVGAGI.

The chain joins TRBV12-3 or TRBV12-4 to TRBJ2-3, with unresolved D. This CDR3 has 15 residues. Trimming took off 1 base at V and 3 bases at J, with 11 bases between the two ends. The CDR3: CASSLGWGRTDTQYF. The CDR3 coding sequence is TGTGCCAGCAGTTTAGGTTGGGGAAGAACAGATACGCAGTATTTT.

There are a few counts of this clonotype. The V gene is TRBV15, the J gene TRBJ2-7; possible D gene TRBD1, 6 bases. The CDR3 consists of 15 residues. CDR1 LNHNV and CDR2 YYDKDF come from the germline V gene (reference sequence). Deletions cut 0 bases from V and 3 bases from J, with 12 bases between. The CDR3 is CATSRERQTGYEQYV. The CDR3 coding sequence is TGTGCCACCAGCAGAGAGCGGCAGACAGGCTACGAGCAGTACGTC.

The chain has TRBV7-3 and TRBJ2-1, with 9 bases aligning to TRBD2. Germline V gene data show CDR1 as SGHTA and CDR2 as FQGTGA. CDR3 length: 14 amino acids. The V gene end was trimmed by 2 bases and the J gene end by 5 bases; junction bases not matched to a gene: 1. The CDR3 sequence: CASSLLAGHNEQFF. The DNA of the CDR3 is TGTGCCAGCAGCTTACTAGCGGGACACAATGAGCAGTTCTTC.

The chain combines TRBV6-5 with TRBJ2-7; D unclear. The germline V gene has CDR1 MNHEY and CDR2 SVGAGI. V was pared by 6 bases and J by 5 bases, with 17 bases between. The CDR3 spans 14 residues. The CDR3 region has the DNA TGTGCCAGCAGCAGACAATATTCAAGCAACGAGCAGTACTTC. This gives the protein CASSRQYSSNEQYF.

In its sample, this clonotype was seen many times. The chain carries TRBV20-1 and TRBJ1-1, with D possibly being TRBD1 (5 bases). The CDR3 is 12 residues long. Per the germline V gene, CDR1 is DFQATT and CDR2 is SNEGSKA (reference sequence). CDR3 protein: CRSPRGYNEAFF. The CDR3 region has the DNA TGCAGATCGCCGAGGGGATACAATGAAGCTTTCTTT.

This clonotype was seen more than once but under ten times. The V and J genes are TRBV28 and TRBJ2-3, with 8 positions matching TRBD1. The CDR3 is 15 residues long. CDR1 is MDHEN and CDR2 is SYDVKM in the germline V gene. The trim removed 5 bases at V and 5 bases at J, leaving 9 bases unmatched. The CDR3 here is CASSVDRVVEDTQYF. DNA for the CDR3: TGTGCCAGCAGTGTGGACAGGGTGGTGGAAGATACGCAGTATTTT.

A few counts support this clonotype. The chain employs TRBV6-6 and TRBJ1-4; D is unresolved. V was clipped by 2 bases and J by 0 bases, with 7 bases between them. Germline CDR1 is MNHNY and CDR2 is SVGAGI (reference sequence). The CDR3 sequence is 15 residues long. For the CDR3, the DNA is TGTGCCAGCAGTTACGGAGGGACAACTAATGAAAAACTGTTTTTT. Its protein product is CASSYGGTTNEKLFF.

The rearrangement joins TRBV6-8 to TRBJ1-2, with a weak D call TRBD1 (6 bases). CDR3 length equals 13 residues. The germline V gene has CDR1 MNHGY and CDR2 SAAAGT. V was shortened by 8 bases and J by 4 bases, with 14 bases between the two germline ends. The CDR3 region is CASGRGSLYGYTF. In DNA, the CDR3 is TGTGCCAGCGGAAGGGGGTCGCTCTATGGCTACACCTTC.

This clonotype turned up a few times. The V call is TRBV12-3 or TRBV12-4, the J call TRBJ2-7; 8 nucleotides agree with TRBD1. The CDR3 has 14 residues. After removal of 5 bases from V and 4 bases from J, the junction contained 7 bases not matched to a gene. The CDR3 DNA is TGTGCCAGCAGTGCGGGGACAGGAGGATACGAGCAGTACGTC. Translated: CASSAGTGGYEQYV.

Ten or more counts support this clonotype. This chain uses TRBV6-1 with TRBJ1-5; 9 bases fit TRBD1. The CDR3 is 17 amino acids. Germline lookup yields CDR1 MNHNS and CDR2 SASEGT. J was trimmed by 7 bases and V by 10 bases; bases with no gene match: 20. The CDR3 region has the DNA TGTGCCACCAGGGGGGGACAGGGCGTCGTAGCAGGGCAGCCCCAGCATTTT. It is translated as CATRGGQGVVAGQPQHF.

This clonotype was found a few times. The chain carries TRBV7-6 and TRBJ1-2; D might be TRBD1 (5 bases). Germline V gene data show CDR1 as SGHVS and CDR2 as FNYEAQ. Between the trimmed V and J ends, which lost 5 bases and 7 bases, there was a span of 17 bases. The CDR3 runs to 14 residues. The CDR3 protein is CASSPRGVSRGYTF. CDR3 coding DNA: TGTGCCAGCAGCCCGCGGGGGGTCTCTCGTGGCTACACCTTC.

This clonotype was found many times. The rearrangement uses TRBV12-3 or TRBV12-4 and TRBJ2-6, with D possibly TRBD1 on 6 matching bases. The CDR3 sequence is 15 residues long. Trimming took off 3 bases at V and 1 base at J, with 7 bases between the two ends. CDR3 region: CASSFRGSGANVLTF. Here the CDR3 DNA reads TGTGCCAGCAGTTTCAGGGGTTCTGGGGCCAACGTCCTGACTTTC.

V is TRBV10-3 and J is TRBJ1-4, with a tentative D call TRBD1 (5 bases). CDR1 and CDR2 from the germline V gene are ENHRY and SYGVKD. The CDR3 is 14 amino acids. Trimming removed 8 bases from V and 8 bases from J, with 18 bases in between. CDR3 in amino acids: CAIGKGNRGEKLFF. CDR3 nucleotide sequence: TGTGCCATCGGAAAGGGGAACCGGGGGGAAAAACTGTTTTTT.

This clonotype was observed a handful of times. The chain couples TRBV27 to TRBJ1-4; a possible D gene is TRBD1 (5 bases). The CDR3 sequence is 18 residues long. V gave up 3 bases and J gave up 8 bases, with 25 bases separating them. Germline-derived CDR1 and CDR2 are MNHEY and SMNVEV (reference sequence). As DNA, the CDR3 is TGTGCCAGCAGTTTTGGGGGGATCGGGACCCCAACGGAGGAAAAACTGTTTTTT. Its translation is CASSFGGIGTPTEEKLFF.

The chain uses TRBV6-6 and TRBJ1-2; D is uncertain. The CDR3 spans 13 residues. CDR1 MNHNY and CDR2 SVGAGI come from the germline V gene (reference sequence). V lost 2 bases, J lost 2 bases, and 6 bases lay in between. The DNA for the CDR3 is TGTGCCAGCAGTTACGGAGTCAACTATGGCTACACCTTC. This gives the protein CASSYGVNYGYTF.